This TCR beta chain was found in a study of blood T cell repertoires in COVID-19. Study-level background: From the United States, Italy and Spain came samples of acute and convalescent COVID-19.

Germline V lookup: CDR1 SGHRS, CDR2 YFSETQ. This CDR3 comprises 15 residues. Trimming removed 0 bases at V and 8 bases at J, with 14 bases between. Generated by immunoSEQ multiplex PCR, the TCRdb table keeps only in-frame clones and is missing some. The table records tens of thousands of clones, approximately 86% of them present only once. The chain combines TRBV5-1 with TRBJ1-4, with a tentative D call TRBD1 (5 bases). The sequencing sample was made of peripheral blood. The origin of this receptor is a human donor in a cohort sampled during active COVID-19. CDR3 coding DNA: TGCGCCAGCAGCTTGGAGGGGAGGACTCACGAAAAACTGTTTTTT. This codes for CASSLEGRTHEKLFF.